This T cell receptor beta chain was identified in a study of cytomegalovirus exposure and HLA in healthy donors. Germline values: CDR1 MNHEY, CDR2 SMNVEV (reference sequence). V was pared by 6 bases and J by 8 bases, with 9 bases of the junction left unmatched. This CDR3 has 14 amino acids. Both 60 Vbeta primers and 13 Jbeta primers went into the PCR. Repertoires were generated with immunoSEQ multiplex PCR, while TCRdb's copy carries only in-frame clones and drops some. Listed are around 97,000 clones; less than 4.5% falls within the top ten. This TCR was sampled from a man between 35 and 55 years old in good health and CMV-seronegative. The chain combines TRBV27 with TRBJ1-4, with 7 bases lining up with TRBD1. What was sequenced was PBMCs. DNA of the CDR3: TGTGCCAGCAGCCCGTTGCCCAGGGGGGAAAAACTGTTTTTT. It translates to CASSPLPRGEKLFF.